This T cell receptor beta chain was sequenced in a study of blood T cell repertoires in COVID-19. Under the authors' procedure: Amplification of reference gene primers provided the estimated nucleated cell counts. Some clones are missing from TCRdb's copy, which holds only in-frame ones; the method was immunoSEQ multiplex PCR. Clonal size and the V and J genes are those of that table, whereas D and trimming came from the DNA. Of about 46,000 clones listed, 85% to 95% are singletons. The CDR3 is 15 amino acids. V dropped 4 bases and J dropped 4; count of bases not matched to a gene: 11. CDR1 and CDR2 from the germline V gene are SGHNT and YYREEE (reference sequence).

The chain combines TRBV5-4 with TRBJ2-7, with 7 bases that match TRBD2. Sequenced sample: peripheral blood. This receptor was obtained from a middle-aged man with acute or convalescent COVID-19. The CDR3 sequence is CASSPTASGNYEQYF. DNA for the CDR3: TGTGCCAGCAGCCCTACTGCTAGCGGAAATTACGAGCAGTACTTC.